This T cell receptor beta chain was retrieved from a study of blood T cell repertoires in COVID-19. Study in general: The United States, Italy and Spain provided the acute and convalescent COVID-19 samples. From T cells, B-cell-depleted T cells, or PBMCs came the material, which was cDNA or gDNA.

J lost 2 bases, V lost 7 bases, and 9 bases had no gene match. Germline CDR1 reads SQVTM; CDR2 reads ANQGSEA. CDR3 length: 16 residues. Per the authors' pipeline: Amplification with reference gene primers provided the estimates of nucleated cell counts. Measured with immunoSEQ multiplex PCR; TCRdb has only the in-frame clones, and not every one. V, J and clone size derive from that table, while D and trimming were established from the DNA sequence. The sample has 200,000 to 250,000 clones, 84% seen once; the top ten hold about 9%. The receptor was derived from a man aged 45-65 years with active or convalescent COVID-19. Sequencing was done on a sample of peripheral blood. The chain links TRBV29-1 to TRBJ2-2, with TRBD1 matching over 11 bases. The CDR3 region has the DNA TGCAGCGCCCGGACAGGGGGCGATCCAAACACCGGGGAGCTGTTTTTT. Translating it yields CSARTGGDPNTGELFF.